Presented here are 26 T cell receptor beta chains from one specimen sequenced in a study of OX40 agonist ivuxolimab in advanced cancers. Here immunoSEQ multiplex PCR was the method, and the copy in TCRdb shows in-frame clones only, minus some. In the table there are several thousand clones, 70% to 80% of which are singletons. The specimen was CD4+ or CD8+ T cells sorted from blood, collected in a trial of the OX40 agonist ivuxolimab. These receptors were collected from an adult with an advanced solid tumor such as melanoma, head and neck, liver or kidney cancer.

The chain has TRBV6-1 and TRBJ2-1; possible D gene TRBD1, 5 bases. Germline V gives CDR1 MNHNS, CDR2 SASEGT. V lost 11 bases and J lost 5, with 22 bases in between. This CDR3 is built from 15 residues. CDR3 residues: CASKTGVAINNEQFF. In nucleotides, the CDR3 is TGTGCCTCCAAAACAGGAGTCGCAATTAACAATGAGCAGTTCTTC.

J is TRBJ2-7 and V is TRBV4-1, with a possible D match to TRBD2 (5 bases). The V gene lost 5 bases and the J gene lost 2 bases, with 13 bases spanning the gap. Germline lookup yields CDR1 MGHRA and CDR2 YSYEKL. The CDR3 contains 14 residues. CDR3 residues: CASSSGPTAYEQYF. The CDR3, as DNA: TGCGCCAGCAGCAGCGGACCCACCGCCTACGAGCAGTACTTC.

As for this clone: A much larger clone is a single base away; this may be a read error. The sample holds other DNA sequences that translate to the same CDR3. The rearrangement uses TRBV19 and TRBJ1-4, with D possibly matching TRBD1 (6 bases). The CDR3 is made up of 15 amino acids. Germline V gene sequence: CDR1 LNHDA, CDR2 SQIVND (reference sequence). The CDR3 is CASSIDRTVGEKLFF. As DNA, the CDR3 is TGCGCCAGTAGTATTGACAGGACCGTTGGGGAAAAACTGTTTTTT.

This clone appeared a single time. This chain connects TRBV7-9 to TRBJ2-1; D gene unclear. The V end lost 1 base, the J end lost 10 bases, and 2 bases lay between the germline ends. The CDR3 extends over 10 amino acids. The germline V gene has CDR1 SEHNR and CDR2 FQNEAQ (reference sequence). The CDR3 loop reads CASSLGEQFF. CDR3 coding DNA: TGTGCCAGCAGCTTAGGGGAGCAGTTCTTC.

This clone has just one count. The genes are TRBV4-1 and TRBJ2-7; the match to TRBD2 covers 9 bases. Trimming at V came to 2 bases and at J to 0 bases, leaving 2 bases not matched to a gene. Germline assignment: CDR1 MGHRA and CDR2 YSYEKL. The CDR3 covers 15 residues. The CDR3 protein is CASSQLAGASYEQYF. The CDR3 nucleotides are TGCGCCAGCAGCCAATTAGCGGGGGCCTCCTACGAGCAGTACTTC.

As to this clone: The sample has other DNA sequences that encode this CDR3 too. V usage is TRBV30 and J usage is TRBJ2-1, with D perhaps TRBD1 or TRBD2 (5 bases each). This CDR3 has 13 amino acids. The V end was cut by 0 bases, the J end by 6 bases, with 9 bases between. Germline V gives CDR1 GTSNPN, CDR2 SVGIG (reference sequence). Here the CDR3 DNA reads TGTGCCTGGAGTGTGGGACGGGGCAATGAGCAGTTCTTC. The encoded protein is CAWSVGRGNEQFF. Complete variable domain (other parts from reference TRBV30 and TRBJ2-1): SQTIHQWPATLVQPVGSPLSLECTVEGTSNPNLYWYRQAAGRGLQLLFYSVGIGQISSEVPQNLSASRPQDRQFILSSKKLLLSDSGFYLCAWSVGRGNEQFFGPGTRLTVL.

The CDR3 here is CAWSTGGGEAFF. The CDR3 bases are TGTGCCTGGAGTACAGGGGGAGGTGAAGCTTTCTTT. This sequence joins TRBV30 and TRBJ1-1, with 8 positions matching TRBD1. V lost 2 bases and J lost 7; bases outside the gene matches: 3. The germline gives CDR1 GTSNPN, CDR2 SVGIG (reference sequence). This CDR3 is 12 amino acids long. Combining the CDR3 with reference TRBV30 and TRBJ1-1 gives the whole variable domain SQTIHQWPATLVQPVGSPLSLECTVEGTSNPNLYWYRQAAGRGLQLLFYSVGIGQISSEVPQNLSASRPQDRQFILSSKKLLLSDSGFYLCAWSTGGGEAFFGQGTRLTVV.

The V gene is TRBV7-9, the J gene TRBJ2-3; no firm D call. CDR3 size: 14 residues. CDR1 and CDR2 from the germline V gene are SEHNR and FQNEAQ (reference sequence). The V and J ends lost 3 bases and 4 bases respectively, with 11 bases between them. CDR3 sequence reads: CASSFYARSDTQYF. CDR3 coding DNA: TGTGCCAGCAGCTTCTACGCACGTTCAGATACGCAGTATTTT.

This chain connects TRBV4-2 to TRBJ2-7; D gene ambiguous. V lost 0 bases, J lost 1 base, and 16 bases lay in between. Germline V CDR1 and CDR2: LGHNA, YNFKEQ. The CDR3 runs 17 residues. The CDR3 coding sequence is TGTGCCAGCAGCCAAGACACTGGGAAGATAGTATCCTACGAGCAGTACTTC. This gives the protein CASSQDTGKIVSYEQYF.

The J gene is TRBJ1-2, the V gene TRBV6-5; D gene uncertain. Looked up from germline, CDR1 is MNHEY and CDR2 is SVGAGI. Trimming removed 3 bases from V and 5 bases from J, with 7 bases in between. The CDR3 is made up of 12 amino acids. The CDR3 sequence is CASSYGSYGYTF. The CDR3 nucleotides read TGTGCCAGCAGTTATGGGTCTTATGGCTACACCTTC.

The chain uses TRBV4-1 and TRBJ2-2, with a tentative D call TRBD2 (7 bases). V gave up 4 bases and J gave up 5 bases, with 17 bases separating them. The CDR3 covers 16 residues. Germline CDR1 and CDR2: MGHRA and YSYEKL. Here the CDR3 reads CASSPGGGGGTGELFF. CDR3 sequence (DNA): TGCGCCAGCAGCCCCGGAGGGGGGGGCGGAACCGGGGAGCTGTTTTTT.

The genes are TRBV10-2 and TRBJ2-2; tentatively, D is TRBD1 or TRBD2 (6 bases each). CDR3 length: 15 amino acids. V shed 4 bases and J shed 5 bases, with 14 bases lying between them. Germline V gene sequence: CDR1 WSHSY, CDR2 SAAADI. Written as DNA, the CDR3 is TGCGCCAGCAGTGTCACGGGGGCGGGGACCGGGGAGCTGTTTTTT. Translation gives CASSVTGAGTGELFF.

CDR3: CASSQDPHFTDTQYF. The CDR3 DNA follows: TGTGCCAGCAGTCAAGACCCCCACTTCACAGATACGCAGTATTTT. This chain links TRBV9 with TRBJ2-3; D unclear. This CDR3 has 15 amino acids. V gave up 5 bases and J gave up 2 bases, with 15 bases separating them. Germline loops: CDR1 SGDLS, CDR2 YYNGEE. The variable domain in full, with the rest retrieved from reference TRBV9 and TRBJ2-3, is DSGVTQTPKHLITATGQRVTLRCSPRSGDLSVYWYQQSLDQGLQFLIQYYNGEERAKGNILERFSAQQFPDLHSELNLSSLELGDSALYFCASSQDPHFTDTQYFGPGTRLTVL.

The chain is built from TRBV9 and TRBJ2-1; 8 nucleotides line up with TRBD1. The V gene's germline CDR1 is SGDLS and CDR2 YYNGEE. Losses at the gene ends were 1 base for V and 5 bases for J; bases not matched to a gene: 5. The CDR3 runs to 15 residues. In DNA, the CDR3 is TGTGCCAGCAGCGTATCGGGACAGGACAACAATGAGCAGTTCTTC. Its protein product is CASSVSGQDNNEQFF.

This clone was seen a few times. This sequence joins TRBV5-6 and TRBJ2-2, with 8 bases aligning to TRBD1. Unmatched junction bases numbered 9, after V lost 2 bases and J lost 0 bases. The CDR3 covers 18 residues. Germline CDR1 SGHDT, CDR2 YYEEEE. The CDR3 DNA reads TGTGCCAGCAGCTTCTCCGGGACAGGCTTCGCGAACACCGGGGAGCTGTTTTTT. Its translation is CASSFSGTGFANTGELFF.

The chain uses TRBV12-2 and TRBJ2-6; TRBD2 reflects the table's D call only, with no check against the DNA. TRBV12-2 has pseudogene status. The length of the CDR3 is 18 residues. The CDR3 here is CASRYSGTPQSRANVLTF. The CDR3 nucleotides read TGTGCAAGTCGCTATAGCGGGACTCCACAAAGTCGGGCCAACGTCCTGACTTTC.

The V call is TRBV6-1, the J call TRBJ1-1, with 7 bases fitting TRBD1. Germline-derived CDR1 and CDR2 are MNHNS and SASEGT. The CDR3 length is 14 residues. V was clipped by 6 bases and J by 3 bases; unmatched bases: 7. DNA of the CDR3: TGTGCCAGCAGCCCAGGGGGAGCGGACACTGAAGCTTTCTTT. Amino acids: CASSPGGADTEAFF.

This clone was counted a single time. For the CDR3, the DNA is TGTGCCAGCAGCTCAACCCCCCAGGTCCCATACTATGGCTACACCTTC. Its translation: CASSSTPQVPYYGYTF. The rearrangement joins TRBV4-2 to TRBJ1-2, with D hard to call. Germline assignment: CDR1 LGHNA and CDR2 YNFKEQ. The CDR3 loop spans 16 amino acids. Trimming took 5 bases from V and 3 from J, leaving 19 bases between them.

This clone was observed once. This sequence joins TRBV27 and TRBJ1-1; D not resolved. The V and J ends lost 9 bases and 0 bases respectively, with 11 bases between them. Per germline, CDR1 MNHEY and CDR2 SMNVEV (reference sequence). The CDR3 runs 13 residues. This CDR3 is CASMVKMNTEAFF. The CDR3 DNA reads TGTGCCAGTATGGTGAAAATGAACACTGAAGCTTTCTTT.

The V gene is TRBV11-2, the J gene TRBJ1-1; TRBD1 matches 10 bases. This CDR3 spans 15 amino acids. Germline V CDR1 and CDR2: SGHAT, FQNNGV. The junction had 5 bases not matched to a gene; V was cut back by 3 bases and J by 4 bases. CDR3 nucleotide sequence: TGTGCCAGCAGCTTGACAGGGGGCTGGAGCACTGAAGCTTTCTTT. It codes for CASSLTGGWSTEAFF.

The gene calls are TRBV7-2 and TRBJ2-1; D remains ambiguous. Germline V gives CDR1 SGHTA, CDR2 FQGNSA. The CDR3 length is 12 residues. The V and J ends lost 2 bases and 9 bases respectively, with 8 bases between them. CDR3 sequence reads: CASSLNGREQFF. The CDR3 nucleotides read TGTGCCAGCAGCTTAAACGGGCGTGAGCAGTTCTTC.

The V and J genes are TRBV4-3 and TRBJ1-2; no clear D. V dropped 4 bases and J dropped 8 bases, with 14 bases sitting between them. This CDR3 is built from 13 residues. The germline V gene has CDR1 LGHNA and CDR2 YSLEER. CDR3 loop: CASSPRSNQGYTF. The CDR3 DNA sequence: TGCGCCAGCAGCCCTCGGTCCAACCAGGGCTACACCTTC.

This chain joins TRBV4-1 and TRBJ1-1; D remains unclear. Trimming took 4 bases from V and 6 from J, leaving 12 bases between them. The CDR3 covers 13 residues. Germline V CDR1 and CDR2: MGHRA, YSYEKL. CDR3 bases: TGCGCCAGCAGCCGCCGCCTCGGATCTGAAGCTTTCTTT. It specifies CASSRRLGSEAFF.

The chain couples TRBV4-3 to TRBJ2-1; D gene uncertain. Looked up from germline, CDR1 is LGHNA and CDR2 is YSLEER. This CDR3 contains 16 residues. V was clipped by 0 bases and J by 3 bases, with 12 bases between them. The CDR3 bases are TGCGCCAGCAGCCAAGAGGAGACTGGTATCTACAATGAGCAGTTCTTC. Its translation: CASSQEETGIYNEQFF.

This clone occurred a few times. This sequence joins TRBV6-1 and TRBJ2-7, with TRBD2 as a possible D gene (7 bases). The CDR3 is 15 residues long. CDR1 and CDR2 from the germline V gene are MNHNS and SASEGT. V was clipped by 6 bases and J by 5 bases, with 20 bases between them. CDR3 sequence (DNA): TGTGCCAGCAGCACGTTAGGGGGGGAGGAGGACGAGCAGTACTTC. Its protein product is CASSTLGGEEDEQYF.

This chain links TRBV27 with TRBJ1-1; 7 bases fit TRBD1. In germline, CDR1 is MNHEY, CDR2 SMNVEV (reference sequence). With V trimmed by 3 bases and J by 1 base, 5 bases remained unmatched. The length of the CDR3 is 15 residues. The CDR3 sequence: CASSFGWDRNTEAFF. In DNA form, the CDR3 reads TGTGCCAGCAGTTTCGGGTGGGACAGGAACACTGAAGCTTTCTTT.